These 15 T cell receptor beta chains were all obtained from the same sample, sequenced in a study of CD8 T cells in Susac syndrome (dated by TCRdb to between 2018 and 2021). To prepare the library, the immunoSEQ multiplex PCR assay was applied. RNA was extracted using the RNeasy kit, and about 0.5 to 1 microgram was reverse transcribed with random hexamers. TCRdb reran the public reads through fastp at Q25 and MiXCR, keeping productive beta chains. Every distinct CDR3 protein forms one entry, paired with its most common genes and DNA. This sample is represented by about 130,000 distinct CDR3 sequences; approximately 96% of them were singletons. Around 0.2% of the sample rests with the top ten. The sample consisted of CD8+ T cells from PBMCs. Receptors originate from a human donor with Susac syndrome.

This chain uses TRBV6-4 with TRBJ2-3; D may match TRBD1 or TRBD2 (5 bases each). The germline CDR1 and CDR2 sequences are MRHNA and SNTAGT. Trimming stripped 4 bases from V and 5 bases from J, with 16 bases between. This CDR3 has 15 amino acids. The CDR3 reads CASSASGTSGDTQYF. The CDR3 DNA is TGTGCCAGCAGTGCCTCCGGGACCTCCGGAGATACGCAGTATTTT.

The chain joins TRBV6-4 to TRBJ2-1; no clear D gene. The germline V gene has CDR1 MRHNA and CDR2 SNTAGT. Trimming took off 3 bases at V and 3 bases at J, with 6 bases between the two ends. The CDR3 has 13 amino acids. CDR3 DNA sequence: TGTGCCAGCAGTGAGACTGGCTACAATGAGCAGTTCTTC. Amino acids: CASSETGYNEQFF.

This clonotype was seen more than once but under ten times. This chain uses TRBV19 with TRBJ1-5, with no clear D. Germline V CDR1 and CDR2: LNHDA, SQIVND (reference sequence). V lost 8 bases and J 3 bases, leaving 14 bases between the germline ends. CDR3 length: 14 amino acids. CDR3 sequence: CASQRTANNQPQHF. In nucleotides, the CDR3 is TGTGCCAGTCAAAGGACGGCCAACAATCAGCCCCAGCATTTT.

This chain connects TRBV15 to TRBJ2-1, with TRBD1 identical over 7 bases. Unmatched junction bases numbered 17, after V lost 5 bases and J lost 4 bases. The V gene's germline CDR1 is LNHNV and CDR2 YYDKDF (reference sequence). This CDR3 is 18 amino acids long. CDR3 amino acids: CATSRSPGRGLSYNEQFF. The CDR3 region has the DNA TGTGCCACCAGCCGTAGTCCGGGAAGGGGGCTATCGTACAATGAGCAGTTCTTC.

This sequence joins TRBV15 and TRBJ2-3; tentatively, D is TRBD1 or TRBD2 (5 bases each). Germline-derived CDR1 and CDR2 are LNHNV and YYDKDF (reference sequence). The CDR3 has 15 amino acids. The ends were cut back, 5 bases at V and 6 bases at J, with 18 bases in the middle. CDR3 sequence (DNA): TGTGCCACCAGCCCCCGGGTAGCAGAGGGGGATACGCAGTATTTT. Translation gives CATSPRVAEGDTQYF. Full variable domain (outside the CDR3, taken from reference TRBV15 and TRBJ2-3): DAMVIQNPRYQVTQFGKPVTLSCSQTLNHNVMYWYQQKSSQAPKLLFHYYDKDFNNEADTPDNFQSRRPNTSFCFLDIRSPGLGDTAMYLCATSPRVAEGDTQYFGPGTRLTVL.

The rearrangement links TRBV7-9 to TRBJ2-1; 7 nucleotides match TRBD2. This CDR3 spans 15 amino acids. V lost 1 base to trimming and J lost 5 bases; unmatched junction nucleotides: 5. CDR1 SEHNR and CDR2 FQNEAQ come from the germline V gene (reference sequence). CDR3 loop: CASSLGRTRNNEQFF. The CDR3 DNA reads as TGTGCCAGCAGCTTAGGGCGGACTAGAAACAATGAGCAGTTCTTC. Variable domain in full (rest from reference TRBV7-9 and TRBJ2-1): DTGVSQNPRHKITKRGQNVTFRCDPISEHNRLYWYRQTLGQGPEFLTYFQNEAQLEKSRLLSDRFSAERPKGSFSTLEIQRTEQGDSAMYLCASSLGRTRNNEQFFGPGTRLTVL.

V usage is TRBV4-3 and J usage is TRBJ2-6; D not resolved. V was pared by 1 base and J by 0 bases, with 7 bases between. The CDR3 has 16 amino acids. The germline gives CDR1 LGHNA, CDR2 YSLEER. This CDR3 reads CASSQAVGSGANVLTF. As DNA, the CDR3 is TGCGCCAGCAGCCAAGCAGTGGGCTCTGGGGCCAACGTCCTGACTTTC.

This chain links TRBV15 with TRBJ2-7; no definite D call. The CDR3 is 15 amino acids. CDR1 and CDR2 from the germline V gene are LNHNV and YYDKDF (reference sequence). The V end lost 6 bases, the J end lost 0 bases, and 15 bases lay between the germline ends. The CDR3 sequence is CATRLVTGGSYEQYF. The CDR3 coding sequence is TGTGCCACCAGGCTCGTAACTGGCGGCTCCTACGAGCAGTACTTC.

With respect to this clonotype: The junction shows a germline mismatch at one end, possibly a read error. CDR3 DNA sequence: TGCGCCAGCAGCCAAGACTCTCAGGGAGGTCTCACGACAACCTTC. Translation: CASSQDSQGGLTTTF. V is TRBV4-1 and J is TRBJ2-4, with D perhaps TRBD2 (6 bases). The CDR3 is 15 amino acids. The germline V gene encodes CDR1 MGHRA and CDR2 YSYEKL.

Concerning this clonotype: A read error may account for a junction end that differs from germline. CDR3 nucleotide sequence: TGTGCCAGCAGTTCAGGGGTGATAGGGCTCTTC. This gives the protein CASSSGVIGLF. The chain uses TRBV28 and TRBJ2-1; tentatively, D is TRBD1 (6 bases). In germline, CDR1 is MDHEN, CDR2 SYDVKM. The CDR3 extends over 11 amino acids.

This chain joins TRBV27 and TRBJ1-5; a possible D gene is TRBD1 (6 bases). Deletions cut 6 bases from V and 4 bases from J, with 16 bases between. The CDR3 runs 15 residues. Looked up from germline, CDR1 is MNHEY and CDR2 is SMNVEV (reference sequence). The CDR3 loop is CASSPDLGGNQPQHF. The CDR3 DNA reads TGTGCCAGCAGCCCGGACCTAGGGGGTAATCAGCCCCAGCATTTT.

This chain uses TRBV9 with TRBJ2-1; D call uncertain. The CDR3 spans 15 residues. CDR1 SGDLS and CDR2 YYNGEE come from the germline V gene. V gave up 0 bases and J gave up 4 bases, with 11 bases separating them. The CDR3: CASSVGQSGYNEQFF. The CDR3 nucleotides read TGTGCCAGCAGCGTAGGACAATCCGGATACAATGAGCAGTTCTTC.

The rearrangement links TRBV30 to TRBJ2-3, with 7 bases that match TRBD1. V gave up 5 bases and J gave up 2 bases; unmatched junction bases: 7. Germline V gene data show CDR1 as GTSNPN and CDR2 as SVGIG (reference sequence). This CDR3 comprises 14 residues. CDR3: CAWARTGYTDTQYF. The CDR3 nucleotides are TGTGCCTGGGCTAGGACAGGATACACAGATACGCAGTATTTT.

This CDR3 reads CASSRGQTYEQYF. CDR3 in DNA: TGTGCCAGCAGTAGGGGACAAACCTACGAGCAGTACTTC. The J gene is TRBJ2-7, the V gene TRBV27; TRBD1 is a possible D gene (6 bases). The CDR3 runs to 13 residues. The germline V and J ends were trimmed by 5 bases and 2 bases, with 10 bases remaining between them. Germline V gives CDR1 MNHEY, CDR2 SMNVEV (reference sequence).

This chain links TRBV6-1 with TRBJ1-1; D not resolved. The CDR3 has 12 amino acids. CDR1 and CDR2 (germline): MNHNS, SASEGT. The V end was cut by 9 bases, the J end by 4 bases, with 12 bases between. CDR3 bases: TGTGCCAGTAGAGATTCTGGCACTGAAGCTTTCTTT. This sequence encodes CASRDSGTEAFF.